The clone carrying this T cell receptor (beta chain) was picked up a small number of times. Its target is unknown. This entry is derived from a study of T cells after yellow fever vaccination. Study information: Some fractions had low cell numbers, and these were prepared with SMART-Seq v4 Ultra Low Input.

Study findings and constraints: The secondary T-cell response peaked on day 5, not day 15, but was weaker. Clonotypes found in both CD4 and CD8 compartments made up a small share.

5'RACE template switching added a universal primer site and UMIs to TCR cDNA. TCRdb processed the 5' RACE reads anew with MiXCR; each CDR3 protein has one entry. The sample holds 500,000 to 650,000 distinct CDR3 sequences, roughly 14% seen once. CDR1 SEHNR and CDR2 FQNEAQ come from the germline V gene (reference sequence). This CDR3 has 16 residues. V shed 4 bases and J 0 bases; nucleotides not matched to a gene: 4. The chain is built from TRBV7-9 and TRBJ2-1, with 9 bases lining up with TRBD1. This TCR was recovered from a man younger than 40 who received the YFV17D yellow fever vaccine. This specimen consisted of PBMCs, obtained on the day of the yellow fever booster vaccination. The CDR3 DNA is TGTGCCAGCAGCTCAGACAGGGGGAGCTCCTACAATGAGCAGTTCTTC. It yields the protein CASSSDRGSSYNEQFF.